This TCR beta chain was sequenced in a study of T cells in Graves' hyperthyroidism and ophthalmopathy. A remark on this clonotype: Its antigen is as yet unknown.

Amplification yielded TCR beta CDR3 regions, with RNA transcripts as the source. TCR CDR3 regions were first amplified by RT-PCR with HTBI primers. TCRdb processed the multiplex PCR reads anew with MiXCR; each CDR3 protein has one entry. Here the sample spans hundreds of thousands of distinct CDR3 sequences, approximately 40% being singletons. Study results and caveats: In validation, the model predicted ophthalmopathy. These predictions came a median roughly seven months before onset.

When ophthalmopathy did not progress within 18 months, Graves' hyperthyroidism was considered stable. The sequencing input was blood. The clonotype was recovered from a woman aged 40-49 years with Graves' hyperthyroidism.

The CDR3 is CASSSASRSTLHEQYF. The CDR3 bases are TGTGCCAGCAGCTCAGCAAGCAGATCTACACTCCACGAGCAGTACTTC. This chain uses TRBV7-8 with TRBJ2-7; no reliable D call. The germline V gene encodes CDR1 SGHVS and CDR2 FQNEAQ. The CDR3 is 16 amino acids. The V end lost 4 bases, the J end lost 5 bases, and 21 bases lay between the germline ends. The whole variable domain, filled in from reference TRBV7-8 and TRBJ2-7, reads GAGVSQSPRYKVAKRGQDVALRCDPISGHVSLFWYQQALGQGPEFLTYFQNEAQLDKSGLPSDRFFAERPEGSVSTLKIQRTQQEDSAVYLCASSSASRSTLHEQYFGPGTRLTVT.